This T cell receptor beta chain was captured by sequencing in a study of shared clonotypes between healthy human individuals. Sequenced by immunoSEQ multiplex PCR; TCRdb stores in-frame clones only, minus some. The top ten clones hold 0.39% of a sample with more than 2,000,000 clones, approximately 93% of them seen once. The clonotype comes from a man aged 18 to 29 in good health. Some clones in this sample may be carry-over from other donors' samples. The sequencing sample was made of naive CD4+ T cells from PBMCs. Stated subset: CD45RA+ positively selected.

CDR3 sequence: CASSPGQTPYEQYF. The DNA of the CDR3 is TGTGCCAGCTCACCCGGACAGACTCCCTACGAGCAGTACTTC. The rearrangement links TRBV18 to TRBJ2-7, with D perhaps matching TRBD1 (6 bases). The CDR3 totals 14 residues. V shed 3 bases and J shed 2 bases, with 11 bases lying between them. From germline, CDR1 is KGHSH and CDR2 LQKENI.